This T cell receptor beta chain is drawn from a study of blood T cell repertoires in COVID-19. About the research overall: From T cells, B-cell-depleted T cells, or PBMCs came the material, which was cDNA or gDNA.

Original handling: Estimates of nucleated cell counts were drawn from the amplification of reference gene primers. This table comes from immunoSEQ multiplex PCR, and its TCRdb copy is limited to in-frame clones, with some not included. That table furnishes V, J and clone size, whereas the DNA furnished D and trimming. The sample holds under 75,000 clones, over 75% seen once. V gave up 6 bases and J gave up 0 bases, with 12 bases separating them. The germline gives CDR1 MNHEY, CDR2 SVGAGI. CDR3 length: 15 amino acids. The sample comprised peripheral blood. The TCR originated in a man aged 50 to 60 with active COVID-19. The chain carries TRBV6-5 and TRBJ1-3, with D possibly TRBD1 on 6 matching bases. The CDR3 protein is CASRQGFFSGNTIYF. The CDR3, as DNA: TGTGCCAGCAGGCAGGGGTTCTTCTCTGGAAACACCATATATTTT.